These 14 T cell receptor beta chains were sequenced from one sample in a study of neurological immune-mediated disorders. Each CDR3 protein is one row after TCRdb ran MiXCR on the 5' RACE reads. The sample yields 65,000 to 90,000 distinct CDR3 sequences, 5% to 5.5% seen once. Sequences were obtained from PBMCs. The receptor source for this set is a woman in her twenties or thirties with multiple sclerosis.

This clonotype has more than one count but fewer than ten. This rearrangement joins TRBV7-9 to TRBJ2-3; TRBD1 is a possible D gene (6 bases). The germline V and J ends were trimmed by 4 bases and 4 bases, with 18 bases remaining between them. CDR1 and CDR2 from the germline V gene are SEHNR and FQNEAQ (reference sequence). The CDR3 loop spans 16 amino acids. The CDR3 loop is CASSSILGQGSDTQYF. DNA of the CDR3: TGTGCCAGCAGCTCAATACTCGGTCAGGGGTCAGATACGCAGTATTTT.

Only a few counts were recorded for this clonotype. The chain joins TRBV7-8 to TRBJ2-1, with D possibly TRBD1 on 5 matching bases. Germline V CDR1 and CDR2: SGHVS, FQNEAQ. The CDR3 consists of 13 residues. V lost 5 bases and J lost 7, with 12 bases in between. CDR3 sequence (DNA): TGTGCCAGCAGCGTCAGGGTTGTAAATGAGCAGTTCTTC. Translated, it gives CASSVRVVNEQFF.

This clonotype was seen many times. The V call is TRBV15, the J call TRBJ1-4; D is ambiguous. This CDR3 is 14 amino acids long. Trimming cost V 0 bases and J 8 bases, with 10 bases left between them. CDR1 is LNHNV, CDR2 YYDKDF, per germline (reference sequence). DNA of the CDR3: TGTGCCACCAGCAGAGAGTCCGAGCGGGAAAAACTGTTTTTT. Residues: CATSRESEREKLFF.

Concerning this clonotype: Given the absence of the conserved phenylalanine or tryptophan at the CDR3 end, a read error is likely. The CDR3 DNA sequence: TGTGCCAGCAGTTTCACATCCGTGAACACTGAAGCTTTCAAT. Its translation: CASSFTSVNTEAFN. The chain uses TRBV12-3 or TRBV12-4 and TRBJ1-1; no reliable D call. This CDR3 has 14 amino acids. V dropped 3 bases and J dropped 0 bases, with 8 bases sitting between them.

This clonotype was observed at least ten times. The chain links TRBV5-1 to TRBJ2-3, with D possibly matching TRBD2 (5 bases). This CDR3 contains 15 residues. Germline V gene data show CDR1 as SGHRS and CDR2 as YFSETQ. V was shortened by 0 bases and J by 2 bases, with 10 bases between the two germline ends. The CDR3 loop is CASSLGGANTDTQYF. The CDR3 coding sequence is TGCGCCAGCAGCTTGGGGGGAGCTAACACAGATACGCAGTATTTT.

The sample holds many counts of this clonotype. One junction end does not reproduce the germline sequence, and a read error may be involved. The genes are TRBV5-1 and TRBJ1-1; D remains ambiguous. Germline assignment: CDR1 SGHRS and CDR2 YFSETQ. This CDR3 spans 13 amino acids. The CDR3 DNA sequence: TGTGCCAGCAGCCTCGGGAGAAACACTGAAGCTTTCTTT. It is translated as CASSLGRNTEAFF.

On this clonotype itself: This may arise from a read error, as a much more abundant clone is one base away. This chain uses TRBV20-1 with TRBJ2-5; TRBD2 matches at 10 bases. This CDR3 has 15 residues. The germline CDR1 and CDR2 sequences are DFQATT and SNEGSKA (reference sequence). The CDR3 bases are TGCAGTGCTTCAAAAGCGGGAGGGTACCAAGAGAACCAGTACTTC. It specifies CSASKAGGYQENQYF.

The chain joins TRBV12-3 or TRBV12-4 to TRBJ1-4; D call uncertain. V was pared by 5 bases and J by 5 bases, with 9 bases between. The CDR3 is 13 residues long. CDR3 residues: CASSNDGNEKLFF. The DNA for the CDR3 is TGTGCCAGCAGTAATGACGGGAATGAAAAACTGTTTTTT.

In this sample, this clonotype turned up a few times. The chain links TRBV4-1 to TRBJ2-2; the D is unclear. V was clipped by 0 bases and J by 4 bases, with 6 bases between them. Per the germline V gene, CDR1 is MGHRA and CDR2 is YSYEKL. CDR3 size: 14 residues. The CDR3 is CASSQESPTGELFF. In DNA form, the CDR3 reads TGCGCCAGCAGCCAAGAATCACCCACCGGGGAGCTGTTTTTT.

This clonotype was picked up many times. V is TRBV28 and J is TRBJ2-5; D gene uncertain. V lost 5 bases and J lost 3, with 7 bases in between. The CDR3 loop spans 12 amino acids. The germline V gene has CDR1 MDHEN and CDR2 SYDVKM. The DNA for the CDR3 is TGTGCCAGCAGTGAATATGAAGAGACCCAGTACTTC. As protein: CASSEYEETQYF.

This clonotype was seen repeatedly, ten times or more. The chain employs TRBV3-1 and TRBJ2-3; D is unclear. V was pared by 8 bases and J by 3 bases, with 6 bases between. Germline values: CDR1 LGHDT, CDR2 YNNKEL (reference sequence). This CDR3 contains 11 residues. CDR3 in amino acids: CASSHTDTQYF. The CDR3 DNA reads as TGTGCCAGCTCCCATACAGATACGCAGTATTTT.

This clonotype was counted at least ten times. The CDR3 DNA sequence: TGTGCCAGCAGTGCCTCAGGTCGCACTGAAGCTTTCTTT. Translation: CASSASGRTEAFF. The chain couples TRBV2 to TRBJ1-1; D is unresolved. The CDR3 has 13 amino acids. Germline loops: CDR1 SNHLY, CDR2 FYNNEI. V lost 4 bases and J 4 bases, leaving 10 bases between the germline ends.

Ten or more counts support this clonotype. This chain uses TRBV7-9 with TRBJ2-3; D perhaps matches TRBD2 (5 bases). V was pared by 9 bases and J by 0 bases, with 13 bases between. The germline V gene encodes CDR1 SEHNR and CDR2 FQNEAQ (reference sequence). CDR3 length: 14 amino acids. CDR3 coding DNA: TGTGCCAGATCGTCGGGAACCAGCACAGATACGCAGTATTTT. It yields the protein CARSSGTSTDTQYF.

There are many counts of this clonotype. CDR3 coding DNA: TGTGCCAGCAGCTTGTGGGGTCCAGATACGCAGTATTTT. Amino acids: CASSLWGPDTQYF. The rearrangement joins TRBV5-5 to TRBJ2-3, with unresolved D. The germline V gene has CDR1 SGHKS and CDR2 YYEKEE (reference sequence). The CDR3 totals 13 residues. The V end lost 1 base, the J end lost 4 bases, and 7 bases lay between the germline ends. The full variable domain, its missing parts supplied by reference TRBV5-5 and TRBJ2-3, is DAGVTQSPTHLIKTRGQQVTLRCSPISGHKSVSWYQQVLGQGPQFIFQYYEKEERGRGNFPDRFSARQFPNYSSELNVNALLLGDSALYLCASSLWGPDTQYFGPGTRLTVL.